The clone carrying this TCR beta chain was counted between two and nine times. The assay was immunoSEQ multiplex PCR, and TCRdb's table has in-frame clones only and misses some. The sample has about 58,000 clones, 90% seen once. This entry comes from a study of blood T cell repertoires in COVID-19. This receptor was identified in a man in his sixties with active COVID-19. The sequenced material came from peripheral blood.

The CDR3 region has the DNA TGTGCCAGCAGCCGGGGGGGGATACTAGCTGGAAACACCATATATTTT. The encoded protein is CASSRGGILAGNTIYF. The chain carries TRBV11-2 and TRBJ1-3; tentatively, D is TRBD1 (5 bases). Trimming cost V 5 bases and J 2 bases, with 16 bases left between them. Per germline, CDR1 SGHAT and CDR2 FQNNGV. There are 16 residues in the CDR3.